The 25 T cell receptor beta chains listed next were all sequenced from one sample in a study of regulatory T cells in long-lasting Graves disease. Sequencing libraries for TCR beta were prepared with iRepertoire HTBI primers and Arm-PCR of CDR3 regions. TCRdb redid the calling of the multiplex PCR reads with MiXCR, one entry per CDR3 protein. The sample shows a few hundred thousand distinct CDR3 sequences, approximately 25% of them seen only once. Sample time point: persistent/refractory GD, antithyroid drugs over 5 years with positive TRAb. PBMC RNA served as the TCR library source. The material was peripheral blood mononuclear cells (PBMCs), obtained when the disease was refractory, from a patient treated with antithyroid drugs. The origin of the receptors is a woman aged 40 to 50 with Graves disease.

The V gene is TRBV7-2, the J gene TRBJ2-7, with 10 bases lining up with TRBD2. The CDR3 is 15 residues long. CDR1 SGHTA and CDR2 FQGNSA come from the germline V gene. J lost 2 bases, V lost 6 bases, and 7 bases had no gene match. CDR3 sequence: CASSYLGTSAYEQYF. The CDR3 region has the DNA TGTGCCAGCAGTTACCTCGGGACTAGCGCCTACGAGCAGTACTTC.

There are many counts of this clonotype. V usage is TRBV28 and J usage is TRBJ2-7; D is ambiguous. The CDR3 consists of 16 residues. Germline CDR1 and CDR2: MDHEN and SYDVKM. The germline V and J ends were trimmed by 2 bases and 6 bases, with 20 bases remaining between them. The CDR3 nucleotides read TGTGCCAGCAGTTTAGGGTCAACCCCCCTCGTCTTCGAGCAGTACTTC. Amino acids: CASSLGSTPLVFEQYF.

The table lists this clonotype with many counts. The chain is built from TRBV28 and TRBJ2-2, with D tentatively TRBD1 (5 bases). The CDR3 is 13 residues long. Germline V gives CDR1 MDHEN, CDR2 SYDVKM. Trimming removed 11 bases from V and 1 base from J, with 11 bases in between. CDR3 DNA: TGTGCCGGGGCGAGCAGGAACACCGGGGAGCTGTTTTTT. It codes for CAGASRNTGELFF.

At least ten counts were recorded for this clonotype. This rearrangement joins TRBV7-2 to TRBJ1-1; possible D gene TRBD1, 6 bases. The CDR3 sequence is 13 residues long. V shed 4 bases and J shed 5 bases, with 11 bases lying between them. Germline CDR1 and CDR2: SGHTA and FQGNSA. The CDR3 region is CASSSQGGTEAFF. DNA for the CDR3: TGTGCCAGCAGCTCACAGGGTGGGACTGAAGCTTTCTTT.

This clonotype was recorded at least ten times. This rearrangement joins TRBV11-2 to TRBJ2-7; 12 bases fit TRBD1. Germline V lookup: CDR1 SGHAT, CDR2 FQNNGV. Germline trimming cut 5 bases from V and 6 bases from J; bases unmatched to any gene: 8. CDR3 length: 15 amino acids. The CDR3 loop reads CASSRTGTGGGEQYF. The DNA of the CDR3 is TGTGCCAGCAGCCGCACCGGGACAGGGGGCGGCGAGCAGTACTTC.

This clonotype occurred many times. The chain is built from TRBV12-3 or TRBV12-4 and TRBJ1-2; 8 bases match TRBD1. After removal of 4 bases from V and 3 bases from J, the junction contained 4 bases not matched to a gene. The CDR3 has 14 amino acids. CDR3 amino acids: CASSSGQAYYGYTF. The CDR3 region has the DNA TGTGCCAGCAGTTCGGGACAGGCCTACTATGGCTACACCTTC.

The V and J genes are TRBV19 and TRBJ1-5; a weak D match, TRBD1 (6 bases). The V gene's germline CDR1 is LNHDA and CDR2 SQIVND (reference sequence). The CDR3 covers 15 residues. V dropped 6 bases and J dropped 2 bases, with 14 bases sitting between them. CDR3 in amino acids: CASSSGESGNQPQHF. DNA for the CDR3: TGTGCCAGTAGCTCAGGGGAGAGCGGCAATCAGCCCCAGCATTTT. The full variable domain, completed using reference TRBV19 and TRBJ1-5, is DGGITQSPKYLFRKEGQNVTLSCEQNLNHDAMYWYRQDPGQGLRLIYYSQIVNDFQKGDIAEGYSVSREKKESFPLTVTSAQKNPTAFYLCASSSGESGNQPQHFGDGTRLSIL.

This clonotype was found many times. The rearrangement links TRBV11-2 to TRBJ2-5; a weak D match, TRBD2 (5 bases). V was clipped by 1 base and J by 4 bases, with 10 bases between them. The CDR3 is made up of 14 amino acids. CDR1 is SGHAT, CDR2 FQNNGV, per germline. Written as DNA, the CDR3 is TGTGCCAGCAGCTTAGTTGCGGGCGGAGAGACCCAGTACTTC. It encodes CASSLVAGGETQYF.

There are many counts of this clonotype. The V gene is TRBV15, the J gene TRBJ2-5, with D possibly being TRBD2 (6 bases). Germline lookup yields CDR1 LNHNV and CDR2 YYDKDF (reference sequence). CDR3 length: 13 residues. Between the trimmed V and J ends, which lost 9 bases and 5 bases, there was a span of 16 bases. CDR3 DNA sequence: TGTGCCACGGGGAGGCTAGTCCTCGAGACCCAGTACTTC. It yields the protein CATGRLVLETQYF.

The sample holds a few counts of this clonotype. The genes are TRBV11-2 and TRBJ1-1, with D perhaps matching TRBD1 (5 bases). The CDR3 is 13 residues long. CDR1 and CDR2 from the germline V gene are SGHAT and FQNNGV. The V end was cut by 5 bases, the J end by 6 bases, with 13 bases between. CDR3 DNA sequence: TGTGCCAGCAGCCCTTTTGGGGGGGCTGAAGCTTTCTTT. Translated, it gives CASSPFGGAEAFF.

This clonotype was counted between two and nine times. V gene TRBV15 combines with J gene TRBJ1-4; D gene uncertain. V shed 0 bases and J shed 4 bases, with 9 bases lying between them. The CDR3 totals 15 residues. CDR1 and CDR2 (germline): LNHNV, YYDKDF (reference sequence). CDR3 nucleotides: TGTGCCACCAGCAGAGATCTACGGTTTAATGAAAAACTGTTTTTT. Encoded protein: CATSRDLRFNEKLFF.

A word on this clonotype: The final CDR3 position lacks the conserved phenylalanine or tryptophan, pointing to a likely read error. The chain recombines TRBV3-1 with TRBJ2-1, with D hard to call. Germline loops: CDR1 LGHDT, CDR2 YNNKEL (reference sequence). This CDR3 spans 11 amino acids. V shed 2 bases and J shed 8 bases, with 4 bases lying between them. The CDR3 coding sequence is TGTGCCAGCAGCCAATTCTATGAGCAGTTCCTC. This sequence encodes CASSQFYEQFL.

This clonotype was picked up a small number of times. The V call is TRBV28, the J call TRBJ2-4; maybe TRBD2 (6 bases). In germline, CDR1 is MDHEN, CDR2 SYDVKM. The CDR3 totals 15 residues. Trimming took off 3 bases at V and 6 bases at J, with 15 bases between the two ends. The CDR3 DNA sequence: TGTGCCAGCAGTTTCGGCGGGGCATGGGGAAACATTCAGTACTTC. Translating gives CASSFGGAWGNIQYF.

This clonotype showed up just a few times. Lacking the conserved final phenylalanine or tryptophan, this CDR3 likely reflects a read error. CDR3 region: CASSLLGGTGELFS. The CDR3 DNA reads TGTGCCAGCAGCCTCCTCGGGGGGACCGGGGAGCTGTTTTCT. The chain couples TRBV7-6 to TRBJ2-2; TRBD2 matches at 7 bases. Per germline, CDR1 SGHVS and CDR2 FNYEAQ. V trimming: 5 bases; J trimming: 5 bases; junction bases outside the gene matches: 5. This CDR3 contains 14 residues.

J is TRBJ2-4 and V is TRBV9, with unresolved D. There are 16 residues in the CDR3. V lost 3 bases, J lost 0 bases, and 13 bases lay in between. The germline CDR1 and CDR2 sequences are SGDLS and YYNGEE. CDR3 sequence (DNA): TGTGCCAGCAGCGGGGCTGATTCGCTAGCCAAAAACATTCAGTACTTC. It encodes CASSGADSLAKNIQYF.

This chain uses TRBV7-3 with TRBJ2-2; 7 bases are a match to TRBD2. Germline lookup yields CDR1 SGHTA and CDR2 FQGTGA. The CDR3 spans 16 residues. The J segment lost 5 bases and the V segment lost 5 bases, leaving 11 bases of the junction unmatched. CDR3: CASSPTVYGGTGELFF. CDR3 DNA sequence: TGTGCCAGCAGCCCGACGGTGTACGGGGGGACCGGGGAGCTGTTTTTT.

This clonotype was found many times. The rearrangement uses TRBV7-9 and TRBJ2-5; TRBD1 might be the D (5 bases). V was trimmed by 1 base and J by 3 bases, leaving 15 bases between them. The CDR3 loop spans 16 amino acids. Germline V lookup: CDR1 SEHNR, CDR2 FQNEAQ (reference sequence). CDR3 DNA sequence: TGTGCCAGCAGCTTAGATCCGTTCGGCAGGGAAGAGACCCAGTACTTC. Protein product: CASSLDPFGREETQYF. The variable domain in full, with the rest retrieved from reference TRBV7-9 and TRBJ2-5, is DTGVSQNPRHKITKRGQNVTFRCDPISEHNRLYWYRQTLGQGPEFLTYFQNEAQLEKSRLLSDRFSAERPKGSFSTLEIQRTEQGDSAMYLCASSLDPFGREETQYFGPGTRLLVL.

In this sample, this clonotype turned up many times. The gene calls are TRBV27 and TRBJ2-7; the D is unclear. The V end lost 6 bases, the J end lost 4 bases, and 13 bases lay between the germline ends. CDR1 and CDR2 (germline): MNHEY, SMNVEV (reference sequence). The CDR3 runs 13 residues. The CDR3 loop reads CASSRTIKYEQYF. The CDR3 bases are TGTGCCAGCAGCAGGACGATCAAATACGAGCAGTACTTC.

This clonotype has ten or more counts. This rearrangement joins TRBV28 to TRBJ2-7; the D gene is possibly TRBD1 (6 bases). CDR3 length: 14 residues. CDR1 is MDHEN and CDR2 is SYDVKM in the germline V gene. V gave up 3 bases and J gave up 4 bases, with 13 bases separating them. CDR3 nucleotide sequence: TGTGCCAGCAGTTTCTTGGCAGGGGTGTACGAGCAGTACTTC. Protein: CASSFLAGVYEQYF.

Concerning this clonotype itself: With a much larger clone just one base away, this may be a read error. The chain employs TRBV11-2 and TRBJ2-7, with D possibly TRBD2 on 5 matching bases. This CDR3 spans 13 amino acids. Germline V gives CDR1 SGHAT, CDR2 FQNNGV. The V end lost 1 base, the J end lost 3 bases, and 7 bases lay between the germline ends. This chain's CDR3 is CASSLVANYEQYF. In DNA, the CDR3 is TGTGCCAGCAGCTTAGTAGCGAACTACGAGCAGTACTTC.

This chain connects TRBV7-3 to TRBJ2-2; TRBD1 might be the D (5 bases). The CDR3 spans 15 residues. Trimming removed 2 bases from V and 3 bases from J, with 10 bases in between. From germline, CDR1 is SGHTA and CDR2 FQGTGA. The CDR3 region has the DNA TGTGCCAGCAGCTTAGTGGCAGGGCACACCGGGGAGCTGTTTTTT. Its protein is CASSLVAGHTGELFF.

This clonotype showed up many times. This sequence joins TRBV28 and TRBJ2-4; TRBD2 is a possible D gene (6 bases). The CDR3 runs to 18 residues. The V end was cut by 5 bases, the J end by 0 bases, with 20 bases between. CDR1 is MDHEN and CDR2 is SYDVKM in the germline V gene. The CDR3: CASSLPSGSTLAKNIQYF. In DNA form, the CDR3 reads TGTGCCAGCAGTCTCCCCTCCGGGAGCACTTTAGCCAAAAACATTCAGTACTTC.

As regards this clonotype: At one of its ends the junction is not consistent with the germline gene, which may arise from a read error. The V and J genes are TRBV6-1 and TRBJ2-4; 7 bases agree with TRBD2. With the DNA end fitting TRBJ2-7 better, the J assignment may be wrong. In germline, CDR1 is MNHNS, CDR2 SASEGT. This CDR3 is 15 amino acids long. The DNA of the CDR3 is TGTGCCGGCAGTGCTAGCGGACGTTTAACCTACGAGCAGTACTTC. This translates into CAGSASGRLTYEQYF.

At least ten counts were recorded for this clonotype. The junction shows a germline mismatch at one end, possibly a read error. The CDR3 spells CASSYSLRSPYEQYF. In nucleotides, the CDR3 is TGTGCCAGCAGTTACTCGTTGCGGAGCCCCTACGAGCAGTACTTC. The chain carries TRBV6-4 and TRBJ2-7; no clear D gene. The CDR3 loop spans 15 amino acids. CDR1 and CDR2 (germline): MRHNA, SNTAGT.

The V call is TRBV28, the J call TRBJ2-1; 7 bases align to TRBD2. With V trimmed by 6 bases and J by 4 bases, 12 bases remained unmatched. The CDR3 extends over 16 amino acids. The germline CDR1 and CDR2 sequences are MDHEN and SYDVKM. The CDR3 spells CASSNWEGTTYNEQFF. The CDR3 coding sequence is TGTGCCAGCAGCAATTGGGAGGGGACGACTTACAATGAGCAGTTCTTC.